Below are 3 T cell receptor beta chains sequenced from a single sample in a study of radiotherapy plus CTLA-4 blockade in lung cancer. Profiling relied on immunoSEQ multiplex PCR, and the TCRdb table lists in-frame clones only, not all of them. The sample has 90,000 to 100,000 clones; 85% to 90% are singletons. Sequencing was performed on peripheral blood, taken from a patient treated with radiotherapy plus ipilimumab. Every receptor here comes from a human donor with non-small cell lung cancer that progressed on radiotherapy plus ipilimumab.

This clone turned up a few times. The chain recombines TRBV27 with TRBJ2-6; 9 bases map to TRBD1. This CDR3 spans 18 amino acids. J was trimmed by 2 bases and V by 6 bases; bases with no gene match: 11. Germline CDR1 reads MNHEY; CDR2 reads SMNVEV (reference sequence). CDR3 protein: CASRLEGTGKPGANVLTF. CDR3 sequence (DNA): TGTGCCAGCAGACTCGAGGGGACAGGGAAACCTGGGGCCAACGTCCTGACTTTC. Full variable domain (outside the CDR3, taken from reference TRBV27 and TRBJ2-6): EAQVTQNPRYLITVTGKKLTVTCSQNMNHEYMSWYRQDPGLGLRQIYYSMNVEVTDKGDVPEGYKVSRKEKRNFPLILESPSPNQTSLYFCASRLEGTGKPGANVLTFGAGSRLTVL.

CDR3 sequence: CAISLTGASSYEQYF. The CDR3 coding sequence is TGTGCCATCAGTCTGACAGGAGCGAGCTCCTACGAGCAGTACTTC. V and J are TRBV10-3 and TRBJ2-7; D perhaps matches TRBD1 (6 bases). The CDR3 has 15 amino acids. The V and J ends lost 5 bases and 0 bases respectively, with 14 bases between them. In germline, CDR1 is ENHRY, CDR2 SYGVKD.

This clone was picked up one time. This chain's CDR3 is CASSPPQGLYNEQFF. CDR3 bases: TGTGCCAGCTCACCCCCACAGGGTCTCTACAATGAGCAGTTCTTC. This rearrangement joins TRBV18 to TRBJ2-1, with a weak D call TRBD1 (6 bases). CDR1 is KGHSH, CDR2 LQKENI, per germline. CDR3 size: 15 residues. Trimming took 3 bases from V and 3 from J, leaving 12 bases between them.